These 27 T cell receptor beta chains were all obtained from the same sample, sequenced in a study of blood T cell repertoires in COVID-19. TCRdb's copy holds only in-frame clones and misses some; the assay was immunoSEQ multiplex PCR. Among approximately 200,000 clones, 85% to 90% were seen once, and the ten largest hold around a sixth. Sample: peripheral blood. These receptors originate from a person between 70 and 80 years old with COVID-19, enrolled during active disease.

This clone was detected only once. This sample also contains other DNA sequences that code for the same CDR3. This chain uses TRBV20-1 with TRBJ2-3, with a weak D call TRBD1 (5 bases). V was clipped by 6 bases and J by 1 base, with 5 bases between them. CDR3 length equals 11 residues. The germline V gene encodes CDR1 DFQATT and CDR2 SNEGSKA (reference sequence). As DNA, the CDR3 is TGCAGTGCAGGGGGCACAGATACGCAGTATTTT. Residues: CSAGGTDTQYF.

The chain carries TRBV5-1 and TRBJ2-1, with 7 bases fitting TRBD2. V dropped 0 bases and J dropped 6; count of bases not matched to a gene: 3. The CDR3 is 14 residues long. Germline V gene sequence: CDR1 SGHRS, CDR2 YFSETQ. CDR3 sequence reads: CASSLASGGNEQFF. CDR3 nucleotide sequence: TGCGCCAGCAGCTTGGCTAGCGGCGGCAATGAGCAGTTCTTC.

CDR3 in DNA: TGTGCCAGCAGCGTAGGGGTGAACAGGGGCCATGAGCAGTTCTTC. Protein product: CASSVGVNRGHEQFF. V and J are TRBV9 and TRBJ2-1; 7 bases match TRBD1. The CDR3 has 15 amino acids. The J segment lost 8 bases and the V segment lost 0 bases, leaving 8 bases of the junction unmatched. Germline V gene sequence: CDR1 SGDLS, CDR2 YYNGEE.

The chain joins TRBV18 to TRBJ1-1, with 7 bases matching TRBD1. Per germline, CDR1 KGHSH and CDR2 LQKENI. With 5 bases clipped from V and 0 bases from J, the junction kept 9 bases outside the gene matches. The CDR3 totals 16 residues. The CDR3 region has the DNA TGTGCCAGCTCAAAAAGACAGGGTACGGTGAACACTGAAGCTTTCTTT. Translation: CASSKRQGTVNTEAFF. The complete variable domain, with remaining parts taken from reference TRBV18 and TRBJ1-1, reads NAGVMQNPRHLVRRRGQEARLRCSPMKGHSHVYWYRQLPEEGLKFMVYLQKENIIDESGMPKERFSAEFPKEGPSILRIQQVVRGDSAAYFCASSKRQGTVNTEAFFGQGTRLTVV.

The table lists this clone with many counts. The V and J genes are TRBV9 and TRBJ2-3; D call uncertain. Germline V gives CDR1 SGDLS, CDR2 YYNGEE. The CDR3 totals 14 residues. The germline V and J ends were trimmed by 0 bases and 5 bases, with 10 bases remaining between them. The CDR3 region is CASSVGASLDTQYF. The DNA of the CDR3 is TGTGCCAGCAGCGTAGGTGCTAGTTTAGATACGCAGTATTTT.

This chain links TRBV4-2 with TRBJ2-3, with 10 bases that match TRBD1. The germline CDR1 and CDR2 sequences are LGHNA and YNFKEQ. V was pared by 2 bases and J by 5 bases, with 10 bases of the junction left unmatched. This CDR3 region has 17 residues. Here the CDR3 reads CASSQTGTGAPGDTQYF. DNA for the CDR3: TGTGCCAGCAGCCAAACCGGGACAGGGGCTCCGGGAGATACGCAGTATTTT.

V is TRBV6-5 and J is TRBJ1-1, with a weak D call TRBD1 (6 bases). The germline V and J ends were trimmed by 4 bases and 7 bases, with 13 bases remaining between them. Per germline, CDR1 MNHEY and CDR2 SVGAGI. The CDR3 consists of 13 residues. This CDR3 is CASSSGQYLEAFF. CDR3 DNA sequence: TGTGCCAGCAGTTCCGGACAGTACCTTGAAGCTTTCTTT.

The chain joins TRBV27 to TRBJ1-3; 7 nucleotides agree with TRBD1. The CDR3 covers 12 residues. The germline CDR1 and CDR2 sequences are MNHEY and SMNVEV (reference sequence). With V trimmed by 8 bases and J by 2 bases, 0 bases remained unmatched. The CDR3 nucleotides are TGTGCCAGCCAGGGGGCTGGAAACACCATATATTTT. This gives the protein CASQGAGNTIYF.

This clone showed up just a few times. The chain recombines TRBV12-3 or TRBV12-4 with TRBJ2-7; 7 positions match TRBD1. The V and J ends lost 3 bases and 8 bases, in that order; junction bases with no gene match: 7. The CDR3 loop spans 13 amino acids. The CDR3 nucleotides are TGTGCCAGCAGTTTTGGGGACAGCCCTCAGCAGTACTTC. The encoded protein is CASSFGDSPQQYF.

This clone was detected many times. V usage is TRBV4-1 and J usage is TRBJ1-2; weak D call: TRBD1 (5 bases). With 0 bases removed from V and 1 base from J, the gap between germline ends came to 12 bases. The germline V gene has CDR1 MGHRA and CDR2 YSYEKL. This CDR3 is 16 amino acids long. The DNA for the CDR3 is TGCGCCAGCAGCCAAGAGGTCCAGGGCGTTAACTATGGCTACACCTTC. Amino acid sequence: CASSQEVQGVNYGYTF.

As DNA, the CDR3 is TGTGCCAGCCGAGGGAGCCCAGATACGCAGTATTTT. Translation: CASRGSPDTQYF. The chain combines TRBV12-3 or TRBV12-4 with TRBJ2-3; tentative D call: TRBD2 (5 bases). The CDR3 has 12 residues. V lost 8 bases, J lost 4 bases, and 10 bases lay in between.

This clone was observed a handful of times. V and J are TRBV7-8 and TRBJ1-1; D is unresolved. Deletions cut 3 bases from V and 3 bases from J, with 11 bases between. Looked up from germline, CDR1 is SGHVS and CDR2 is FQNEAQ. The CDR3 extends over 14 amino acids. Here the CDR3 reads CASSFTAGDTEAFF. DNA of the CDR3: TGTGCCAGCAGCTTTACAGCCGGGGACACTGAAGCTTTCTTT.

The rearrangement joins TRBV11-2 to TRBJ1-1; a possible D gene is TRBD1 (6 bases). V was clipped by 3 bases and J by 2 bases, with 7 bases between them. CDR3 length equals 13 residues. CDR1 is SGHAT and CDR2 is FQNNGV in the germline V gene. The CDR3 region is CASSLGQNTEAFF. The CDR3 DNA reads TGTGCCAGCAGCTTGGGACAAAACACTGAAGCTTTCTTT.

The V and J genes are TRBV6-2 or TRBV6-3 and TRBJ1-5, with TRBD1 as a possible D gene (5 bases). The CDR3 runs 15 residues. CDR1 MNHEY and CDR2 SVGEGT come from the germline V gene. The V gene lost 6 bases and the J gene lost 3 bases, with 15 bases spanning the gap. CDR3 residues: CASSTGGGPNQPQHF. CDR3 DNA sequence: TGTGCCAGCAGCACCGGGGGGGGTCCCAATCAGCCCCAGCATTTT.

The genes are TRBV5-5 and TRBJ2-7; TRBD1 matches at 7 bases. V shed 4 bases, J shed 0 bases, and the junction held 7 bases outside the gene matches. Germline assignment: CDR1 SGHKS and CDR2 YYEKEE (reference sequence). The CDR3 runs to 15 residues. CDR3 residues: CASSIRGSSSYEQYF. CDR3 sequence (DNA): TGTGCCAGCAGCATCAGGGGGTCGAGCTCCTACGAGCAGTACTTC.

The DNA for the CDR3 is TGTGCCAGCAGCTTAGGCGGGGTACGCAATCAGCCCCAGCATTTT. Amino acids: CASSLGGVRNQPQHF. V gene TRBV7-8 combines with J gene TRBJ1-5; no clear D gene. The V gene lost 1 base and the J gene lost 2 bases, with 9 bases spanning the gap. Germline lookup yields CDR1 SGHVS and CDR2 FQNEAQ. CDR3 length: 15 residues.

This rearrangement joins TRBV7-7 to TRBJ2-1; perhaps TRBD2 as D (7 bases). CDR3 length: 15 residues. The V and J ends lost 2 bases and 2 bases respectively, with 10 bases between them. Per the germline V gene, CDR1 is SSHAT and CDR2 is FNYEAQ (reference sequence). CDR3 nucleotide sequence: TGTGCCAGCAGCTTATCCGGGGGGCCCTACAATGAGCAGTTCTTC. Residues: CASSLSGGPYNEQFF.

The V and J genes are TRBV7-2 and TRBJ2-1; TRBD2 matches at 10 bases. Looked up from germline, CDR1 is SGHTA and CDR2 is FQGNSA. The V gene end was trimmed by 2 bases and the J gene end by 4 bases; junction bases not matched to a gene: 5. The CDR3 is 16 amino acids. In DNA form, the CDR3 reads TGTGCCAGCAGCTTACATAGCGGGGGGATTTACAATGAGCAGTTCTTC. This codes for CASSLHSGGIYNEQFF.

V usage is TRBV7-2 and J usage is TRBJ2-1, with 8 bases fitting TRBD1. Germline-derived CDR1 and CDR2 are SGHTA and FQGNSA. The length of the CDR3 is 16 residues. V dropped 4 bases and J dropped 5; count of bases not matched to a gene: 10. CDR3 bases: TGTGCCAGCAGCTACCCAGGACAGGGATTTCACAATGAGCAGTTCTTC. Its protein is CASSYPGQGFHNEQFF.

The V call is TRBV5-1, the J call TRBJ2-1, with D hard to call. The CDR3 covers 14 residues. Germline V gene lookup returns CDR1 SGHRS and CDR2 YFSETQ. Trimming cost V 2 bases and J 4 bases, with 10 bases left between them. CDR3 nucleotides: TGCGCCAGCAGCTTCGACATACTTTACAATGAGCAGTTCTTC. Translated: CASSFDILYNEQFF.

The chain carries TRBV4-2 and TRBJ1-2; 7 bases are a match to TRBD1. There are 16 residues in the CDR3. The ends lost 6 bases at V and 1 base at J; junction bases unmatched: 11. Germline V lookup: CDR1 LGHNA, CDR2 YNFKEQ. The CDR3 spells CASRTGTVDFNYGYTF. Here the CDR3 DNA reads TGTGCCAGCAGGACCGGGACAGTGGACTTTAACTATGGCTACACCTTC.

This clone was recorded only once. This chain joins TRBV27 and TRBJ1-5; D is uncertain. Trimming shortened V by 6 bases and J by 0 bases, and 9 bases separated the two germline ends. The length of the CDR3 is 14 residues. Per germline, CDR1 MNHEY and CDR2 SMNVEV (reference sequence). CDR3 sequence: CASRHGYSNQPQHF. The CDR3 DNA follows: TGTGCCAGCAGACACGGGTATAGCAATCAGCCCCAGCATTTT.

This chain links TRBV6-6 with TRBJ2-1; TRBD2 matches 8 bases. V trimming: 3 bases; J trimming: 6 bases; junction bases outside the gene matches: 7. CDR1 and CDR2 (germline): MNHNY, SVGAGI (reference sequence). This CDR3 has 15 amino acids. The CDR3 sequence is CASSYTTGGPNEQFF. For the CDR3, the DNA is TGTGCCAGCAGTTATACGACGGGAGGGCCCAATGAGCAGTTCTTC.

The rearrangement uses TRBV15 and TRBJ1-4; D is unresolved. CDR3 length equals 14 residues. The germline gives CDR1 LNHNV, CDR2 YYDKDF (reference sequence). V was trimmed by 0 bases and J by 5 bases, leaving 7 bases between them. Here the CDR3 reads CATSRDRGNEKLFF. CDR3 sequence (DNA): TGTGCCACCAGCAGAGACCGGGGAAATGAAAAACTGTTTTTT.

V is TRBV5-6 and J is TRBJ1-2; 7 bases align to TRBD1. Germline V CDR1 and CDR2: SGHDT, YYEEEE. Losses at the gene ends were 5 bases for V and 4 bases for J; bases not matched to a gene: 20. There are 18 residues in the CDR3. CDR3 coding DNA: TGTGCCAGCAGTCCCCCCACCAGGACGGGACAGCATATCTATGGCTACACCTTC. Translation gives CASSPPTRTGQHIYGYTF. The full variable domain, in which reference TRBV5-6 and TRBJ1-2 provide the parts outside the CDR3, is DAGVTQSPTHLIKTRGQQVTLRCSPKSGHDTVSWYQQALGQGPQFIFQYYEEEERQRGNFPDRFSGHQFPNYSSELNVNALLLGDSALYLCASSPPTRTGQHIYGYTFGSGTRLTVV.

For this clone: Other DNA sequences in the sample encode the same CDR3. The chain joins TRBV2 to TRBJ1-5; D is ambiguous. Trimming left V 4 bases short and J 0 bases short, with 10 bases between. CDR1 and CDR2 from the germline V gene are SNHLY and FYNNEI. This CDR3 contains 15 residues. This CDR3 is CASSADTYSNQPQHF. The DNA for the CDR3 is TGTGCCAGCAGTGCAGACACATATAGCAATCAGCCCCAGCATTTT.

The rearrangement joins TRBV9 to TRBJ1-1; the D is unclear. Looked up from germline, CDR1 is SGDLS and CDR2 is YYNGEE. Trimming stripped 0 bases from V and 0 bases from J, with 21 bases between. This CDR3 spans 19 amino acids. The CDR3 DNA reads TGTGCCAGCAGCGTAGAAGTCGAGTCCCGTGAACCTTTGAACACTGAAGCTTTCTTT. Translation gives CASSVEVESREPLNTEAFF.